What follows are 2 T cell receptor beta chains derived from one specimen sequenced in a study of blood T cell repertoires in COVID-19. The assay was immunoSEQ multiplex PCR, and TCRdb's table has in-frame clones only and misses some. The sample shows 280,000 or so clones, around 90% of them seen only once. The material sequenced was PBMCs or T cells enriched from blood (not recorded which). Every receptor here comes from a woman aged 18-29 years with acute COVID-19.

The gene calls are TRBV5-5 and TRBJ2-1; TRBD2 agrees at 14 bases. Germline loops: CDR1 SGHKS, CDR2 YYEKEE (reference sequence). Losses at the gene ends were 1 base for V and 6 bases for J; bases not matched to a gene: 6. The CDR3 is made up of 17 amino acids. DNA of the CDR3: TGTGCCAGCAGCTTGTGGGCCGGGACTAGCGGGAGCAATGAGCAGTTCTTC. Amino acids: CASSLWAGTSGSNEQFF.

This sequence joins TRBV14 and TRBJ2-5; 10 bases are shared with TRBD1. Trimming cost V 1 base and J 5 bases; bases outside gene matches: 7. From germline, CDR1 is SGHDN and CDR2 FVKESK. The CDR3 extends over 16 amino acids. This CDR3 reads CASSQGQGQGLETQYF. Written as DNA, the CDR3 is TGTGCCAGCAGCCAAGGCCAGGGACAGGGGTTGGAGACCCAGTACTTC.